This note documents a single T cell receptor (beta chain) sequence. Antigen: not known. This may be a read error: a much more frequent sequence differs by one nucleotide. Researchers reported that TCR beta cDNA libraries carried unique molecular identifiers. Some 450,000 cDNA molecules were recovered from an input of 1 to 10 million T cells. TCRdb analysed the PCR reads with MiXCR anew, one entry per CDR3 protein. The sample carries over 250,000 distinct CDR3 sequences, approximately 34% recorded once. This sample is drawn from a study of post-analysis software for immune sequencing data. Study-level background: The patients showed relapsing-remitting, secondary progressive and progressive-relapsing multiple sclerosis courses.

This CDR3 spans 16 amino acids. V trimming: 3 bases; J trimming: 7 bases; junction bases outside the gene matches: 14. Study-wide results and limits: When the samples were clustered directly with F measure, those that had been prepared in the same batch showed strong co-clustering. Multiple sclerosis patients showed significantly lower normalized Chao1 diversity than controls did. Comparison of patients with controls showed a handful of TRBV segments more frequent in patients, TRBV5-6, TRBV5-1 and TRBV20-1 among them.

The specimen sequenced was blood. This clonotype originated in a girl aged 5-17 years with multiple sclerosis. V usage is TRBV12-3 or TRBV12-4 and J usage is TRBJ2-7, with 8 nucleotides matching TRBD2. The CDR3 spells CASSFPAGASYNEQYF. In nucleotides, the CDR3 is TGTGCCAGCAGTTTTCCAGCGGGGGCCTCCTACAATGAGCAGTACTTC.